This T cell receptor beta chain is drawn from a study of T cells after yellow fever vaccination. Study-level background: Fractions of low cell number were prepared using SMART-Seq v4 Ultra Low Input.

Universal primer sites and UMIs were introduced during 5'RACE template-switching synthesis of TCR cDNA. TCRdb processed the 5' RACE reads anew with MiXCR; each CDR3 protein has one entry. The top ten hold 14% to 15% of the sample, which has approximately 600,000 distinct CDR3 sequences, around an eighth seen once. This CDR3 is 14 amino acids long. V trimming: 6 bases; J trimming: 3 bases; junction bases outside the gene matches: 4. Concerning this clonotype: As yet, its antigen is unknown.

Study outcomes and limitations: Booster sampling recovered most clones from primary vaccination (96% CD4, around 90% CD8).

The sequencing used PBMCs, collected on the day of the yellow fever booster vaccination. The chain uses TRBV12-3 or TRBV12-4 and TRBJ1-4; TRBD1 agrees at 7 bases. The origin of this receptor is a man aged 30 to 39 who received the YFV17D yellow fever vaccine. For the CDR3, the DNA is TGTGCCAGCAGGACGACAGGGTCTAATGAAAAACTGTTTTTT. Translating gives CASRTTGSNEKLFF.